This record looks at one T cell receptor (beta chain) sequence and its context. Its antigen is not identified. This sample was taken from a study of post-analysis software for immune sequencing data. Findings of the study overall: Those with multiple sclerosis, the patient group, showed significantly lower normalized Chao1 diversity than controls. In patients, TRBV5-6, TRBV5-1 and TRBV20-1 belonged to five or six TRBV segments found more frequently than in controls.

Unique molecular identifiers tagged the TCR beta cDNA libraries. TCRdb called the PCR reads again in MiXCR, with one record for every CDR3 protein. Among about 540,000 distinct CDR3 sequences listed, around a third were seen once. J gave up 2 bases and V 8 bases, and 8 bases lay outside the gene matches. Germline CDR1 and CDR2: SNHLY and FYNNEI. The CDR3 is made up of 16 amino acids. This chain joins TRBV2 and TRBJ2-3; 12 nucleotides line up with TRBD1. Sequenced: blood. The TCR originated in a girl under 18 with multiple sclerosis. The CDR3 region is CASSRDRGLNTDTQYF. CDR3 coding DNA: TGTGCCAGCTCCCGGGACAGGGGGCTCAACACAGATACGCAGTATTTT.